The 15 T cell receptor beta chains below were found in one sample sequenced in a study of T-cell reconstitution after alpha-beta-depleted transplantation in children. Using unique molecular identifiers, the investigators prepared the TCRbeta library. TCRdb ran MiXCR on the PCR reads and lists one entry per CDR3 protein. The data show hundreds of thousands of distinct CDR3 sequences, around 14% seen once. Sample: PBMCs, taken before TCRalphabeta/CD19-depleted stem cell transplant. The receptor set was obtained from a girl aged 2 to 10 with congenital amegakaryocytic thrombocytopenia, due to receive a stem cell transplant.

This clonotype occurred a few times. The chain links TRBV15 to TRBJ1-5; D might be TRBD1 (5 bases). Germline CDR1 reads LNHNV; CDR2 reads YYDKDF (reference sequence). This CDR3 is 15 amino acids long. With 0 bases removed from V and 3 bases from J, the gap between germline ends came to 9 bases. For the CDR3, the DNA is TGTGCCACCAGCAGAGATCGGGGGGTCAATCAGCCCCAGCATTTT. This translates into CATSRDRGVNQPQHF.

The CDR3 DNA reads TGTGCCATCAGTGAGGGACTAGCGGGAGGCACAGATACGCAGTATTTT. The encoded protein is CAISEGLAGGTDTQYF. The chain is built from TRBV10-3 and TRBJ2-3; TRBD2 matches 13 bases. The CDR3 totals 16 residues. Per the germline V gene, CDR1 is ENHRY and CDR2 is SYGVKD. Unmatched junction bases numbered 0, after V lost 2 bases and J lost 1 base.

In this sample, this clonotype turned up many times. The V call is TRBV4-1, the J call TRBJ2-1; tentatively, D is TRBD2 (6 bases). CDR3 length: 16 residues. Germline-derived CDR1 and CDR2 are MGHRA and YSYEKL. V lost 0 bases and J 7 bases, leaving 16 bases between the germline ends. CDR3 amino acids: CASSQDERVLFNEQFF. The CDR3, as DNA: TGCGCCAGCAGCCAAGATGAGCGGGTACTCTTTAATGAGCAGTTCTTC.

This chain connects TRBV12-3 or TRBV12-4 to TRBJ2-3; D is perhaps TRBD2 (5 bases). The CDR3 length is 13 residues. The ends were cut back, 7 bases at V and 6 bases at J, with 14 bases in the middle. The CDR3 DNA reads as TGTGCCAGCACTCCCTCGGGGTGGGATACGCAGTATTTT. This sequence encodes CASTPSGWDTQYF.

This clonotype showed up just a few times. This sequence joins TRBV29-1 and TRBJ2-1, with 10 bases matching TRBD2. The V gene's germline CDR1 is SQVTM and CDR2 ANQGSEA. The ends lost 1 base at V and 12 bases at J; junction bases unmatched: 18. The CDR3 has 17 amino acids. CDR3 sequence reads: CSVEGIIGLADQIGQFF. CDR3 nucleotides: TGCAGCGTTGAAGGAATAATAGGACTAGCGGACCAAATCGGGCAGTTCTTC.

This clonotype was counted many times. The chain links TRBV5-6 to TRBJ2-1; D might be TRBD1 (7 bases). The CDR3 is made up of 14 amino acids. V lost 2 bases and J 6 bases, leaving 12 bases between the germline ends. Germline CDR1 is SGHDT and CDR2 is YYEEEE. The DNA of the CDR3 is TGTGCCAGCAGCTTCAGACAGGGAGGCAATGAGCAGTTCTTC. Its translation: CASSFRQGGNEQFF. Using reference TRBV5-6 and TRBJ2-1 for the parts outside the CDR3, the full variable domain is DAGVTQSPTHLIKTRGQQVTLRCSPKSGHDTVSWYQQALGQGPQFIFQYYEEEERQRGNFPDRFSGHQFPNYSSELNVNALLLGDSALYLCASSFRQGGNEQFFGPGTRLTVL.

This clonotype was observed at least ten times. This chain joins TRBV11-2 and TRBJ2-5; 7 bases fit TRBD1. V shed 6 bases and J 3 bases; nucleotides not matched to a gene: 7. Germline CDR1 is SGHAT and CDR2 is FQNNGV. This CDR3 spans 14 amino acids. The CDR3 coding sequence is TGTGCCAGCAGTAGGGGGCTCGTTGAAGAGACCCAGTACTTC. This codes for CASSRGLVEETQYF.

A few counts support this clonotype. This CDR3 reads CASSSLVGSSYNEQFF. The CDR3 bases are TGTGCCAGCAGTTCCTTGGTGGGTTCTTCCTACAATGAGCAGTTCTTC. The chain combines TRBV6-5 with TRBJ2-1; D is uncertain. This CDR3 region has 16 residues. Germline V gives CDR1 MNHEY, CDR2 SVGAGI. Trimming left V 4 bases short and J 1 base short, with 14 bases between.

At least ten counts were recorded for this clonotype. The V and J genes are TRBV20-1 and TRBJ1-6, with D hard to call. V lost 5 bases and J 0 bases, leaving 8 bases between the germline ends. The CDR3 has 14 residues. Germline CDR1 DFQATT, CDR2 SNEGSKA (reference sequence). The CDR3 bases are TGCAGTGCTCGTGAAAGCTCCTATAATTCACCCCTCCACTTT. It encodes CSARESSYNSPLHF.

Ten or more counts support this clonotype. The CDR3 loop reads CASSYSRPEWGLEQFF. The CDR3 nucleotides are TGTGCCAGCAGTTACTCGAGACCAGAGTGGGGGTTAGAGCAGTTCTTC. The chain uses TRBV6-5 and TRBJ2-1, with D perhaps being TRBD1 or TRBD2 (5 bases each). Trimming removed 0 bases from V and 10 bases from J, with 19 bases in between. Germline loops: CDR1 MNHEY, CDR2 SVGAGI. This CDR3 is built from 16 residues.

The CDR3 loop reads CASRPKGMSDGYTF. CDR3 DNA sequence: TGTGCCAGCAGGCCGAAGGGGATGTCGGATGGCTACACCTTC. The chain employs TRBV12-3 or TRBV12-4 and TRBJ1-2, with D possibly being TRBD1 (5 bases). The CDR3 sequence is 14 residues long. V dropped 6 bases and J dropped 6 bases, with 17 bases sitting between them.

This clonotype was counted many times. This rearrangement joins TRBV6-5 to TRBJ2-1, with 10 bases identical to TRBD2. V lost 2 bases and J lost 8; bases outside the gene matches: 6. This CDR3 is built from 15 residues. Germline V gene lookup returns CDR1 MNHEY and CDR2 SVGAGI. The CDR3 here is CASSYTGLASHEQFF. CDR3 DNA sequence: TGTGCCAGCAGTTACACGGGACTAGCGAGTCATGAGCAGTTCTTC.

A word on this clonotype: This may be a read error: a much more frequent sequence differs by one nucleotide. CDR3 region: CASSRPYAAETQYF. In DNA, the CDR3 is TGTGCCAGCAGCCGCCCCTACGCGGCGGAGACCCAGTACTTC. The V gene is TRBV11-2, the J gene TRBJ2-5; no clear D gene. Looked up from germline, CDR1 is SGHAT and CDR2 is FQNNGV. The CDR3 spans 14 residues. With 5 bases removed from V and 5 bases from J, the gap between germline ends came to 15 bases.

This chain uses TRBV14 with TRBJ2-1; 7 nucleotides match TRBD1. This CDR3 comprises 12 residues. Germline CDR1 is SGHDN and CDR2 is FVKESK. The V gene end was trimmed by 3 bases and the J gene end by 13 bases; junction bases not matched to a gene: 6. CDR3 amino acids: CASSQTGPLQFF. In DNA, the CDR3 is TGTGCCAGCAGCCAGACAGGGCCCCTACAGTTCTTC.

This clonotype has a handful of counts. V and J are TRBV7-6 and TRBJ2-1; D gene unclear. Germline V gene data show CDR1 as SGHVS and CDR2 as FNYEAQ. Trimming left V 4 bases short and J 13 bases short, with 11 bases between. This CDR3 has 11 residues. Here the CDR3 reads CASSSQLIQFF. The CDR3 DNA sequence: TGTGCCAGCAGCTCTCAGCTGATACAGTTCTTC.